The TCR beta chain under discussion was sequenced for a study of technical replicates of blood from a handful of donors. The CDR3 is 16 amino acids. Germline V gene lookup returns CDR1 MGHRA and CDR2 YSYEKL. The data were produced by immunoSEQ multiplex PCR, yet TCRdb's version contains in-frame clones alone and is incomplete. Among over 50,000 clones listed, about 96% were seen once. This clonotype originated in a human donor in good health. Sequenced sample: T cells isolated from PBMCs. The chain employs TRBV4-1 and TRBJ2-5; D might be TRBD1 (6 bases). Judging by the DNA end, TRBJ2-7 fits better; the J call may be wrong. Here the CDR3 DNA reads TGCGCCAGCAGCCAAGAGGGGTGGGGGCCGTACTACGAGCAGTACTTC. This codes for CASSQEGWGPYYEQYF.